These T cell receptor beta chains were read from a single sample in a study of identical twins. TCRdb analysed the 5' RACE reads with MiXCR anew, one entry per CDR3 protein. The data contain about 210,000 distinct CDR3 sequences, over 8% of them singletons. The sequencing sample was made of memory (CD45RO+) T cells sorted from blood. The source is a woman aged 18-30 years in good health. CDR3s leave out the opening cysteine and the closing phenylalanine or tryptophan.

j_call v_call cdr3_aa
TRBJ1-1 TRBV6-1 ASLRGLTNTEAF
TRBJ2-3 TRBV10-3 AISDAVDSPTTDTQY
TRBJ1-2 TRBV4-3 ASSQVESGYGYT
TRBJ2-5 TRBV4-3 ASSQDYSPPYQETQY
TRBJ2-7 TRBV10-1 ASSDRTSGGYEQY
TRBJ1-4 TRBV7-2 ASSRDRGRVEKLF
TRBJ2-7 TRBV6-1 ASKTTDSTGLEQY
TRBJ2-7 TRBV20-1 SAHHGEFYEQY
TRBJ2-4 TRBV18 ASSRGQGEGQY
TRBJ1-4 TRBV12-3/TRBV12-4 ASSFQRRGVRLF
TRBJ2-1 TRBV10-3 AISNEYEQF
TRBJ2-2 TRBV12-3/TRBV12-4 ASNTAAGAGELF
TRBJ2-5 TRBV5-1 ASSLGGGLTTSQY
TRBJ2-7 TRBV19 ASRRGTDSYEQY
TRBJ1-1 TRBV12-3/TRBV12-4 ASSLGTREAF
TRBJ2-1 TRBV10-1 ASSDPTSSGIEQF
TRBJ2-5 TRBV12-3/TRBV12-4 ASSYLETQY
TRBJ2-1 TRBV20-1 SAGPSGGGTNEQF
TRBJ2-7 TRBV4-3 ASSPGRVRASYEQY
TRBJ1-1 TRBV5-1 ASSPPVQGGDTEAF
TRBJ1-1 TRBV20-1 SARPTVEAF
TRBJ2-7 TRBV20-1 SARGDSYYEQY
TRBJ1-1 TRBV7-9 ASSLLIMNTEAF
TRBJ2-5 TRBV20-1 SARWGIGETQY
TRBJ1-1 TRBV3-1 ASSQKGGGLVAF
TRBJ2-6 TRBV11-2 ASSLGRTGIITGANVLT
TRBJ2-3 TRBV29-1 SVEGAGDTQY
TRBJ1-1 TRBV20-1 SSGPQGTEAF
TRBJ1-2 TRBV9 ASSVGRYGYT
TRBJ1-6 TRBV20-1 SARDQDLVNSPLH
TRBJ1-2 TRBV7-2 ASSLWRGPNYGYT
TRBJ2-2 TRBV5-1 ASSLGTGSSYTGELF
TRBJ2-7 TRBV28 ASSLLAGVIYEQY
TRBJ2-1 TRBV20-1 SASGSSYNEQF
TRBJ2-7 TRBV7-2 ASSSAPGYEQY
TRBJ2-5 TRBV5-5 ASSSTSGRNWETQY
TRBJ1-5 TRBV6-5 ASSYDTARNPQH
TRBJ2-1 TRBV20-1 SAKGLAGYNEQF
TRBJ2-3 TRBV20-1 SVTQPRGTDTQY
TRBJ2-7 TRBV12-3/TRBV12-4 ASSPLAGVLGGEQY
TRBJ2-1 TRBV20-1 SAPGQGASEQF
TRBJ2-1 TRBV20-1 SARSAGGAGEEQF
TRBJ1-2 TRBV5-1 ASSLVQGDPYGYT
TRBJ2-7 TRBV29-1 SVVRGARYEQY
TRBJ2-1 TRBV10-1 ASSAWGQGRDNEQF
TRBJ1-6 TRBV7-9 ASSFLGKYSPLH
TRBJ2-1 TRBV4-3 ASSQDPFMDEQF
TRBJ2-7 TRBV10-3 AISGLAGSYEQY
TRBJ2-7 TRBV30 AWSVATARVEQY
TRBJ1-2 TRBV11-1 ASSLTGWSYGYT
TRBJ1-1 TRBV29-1 SVFRNTEAF
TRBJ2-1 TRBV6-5 ASSYAGGWSYNEQF
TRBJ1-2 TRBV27 ASSPRDRPNYGYT
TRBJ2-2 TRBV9 ASSPPSGRALSGELF
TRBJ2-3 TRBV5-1 ASSGDMRTQY
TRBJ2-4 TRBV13 ASSLTSGGLLAKNIQY
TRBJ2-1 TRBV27 ASSPLAARSAAYNEQF
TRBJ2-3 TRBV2 ASRAFEVRGDTQY
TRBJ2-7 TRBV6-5 ASSYEPRSYEQY